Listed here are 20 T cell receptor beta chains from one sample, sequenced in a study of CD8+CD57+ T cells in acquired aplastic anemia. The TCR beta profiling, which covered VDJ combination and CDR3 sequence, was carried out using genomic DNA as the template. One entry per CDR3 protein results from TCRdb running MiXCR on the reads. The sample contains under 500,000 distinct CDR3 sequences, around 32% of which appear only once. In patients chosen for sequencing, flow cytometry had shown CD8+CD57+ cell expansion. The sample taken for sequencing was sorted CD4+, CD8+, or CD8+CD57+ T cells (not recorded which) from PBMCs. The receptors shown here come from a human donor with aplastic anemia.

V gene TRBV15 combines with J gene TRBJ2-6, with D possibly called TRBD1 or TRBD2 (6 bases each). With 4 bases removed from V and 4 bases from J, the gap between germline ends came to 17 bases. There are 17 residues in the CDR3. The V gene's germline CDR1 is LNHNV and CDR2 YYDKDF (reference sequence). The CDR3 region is CATSTRLGGTGANVLTF. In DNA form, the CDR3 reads TGTGCCACCAGCACGAGACTAGGGGGGACCGGGGCCAACGTCCTGACTTTC.

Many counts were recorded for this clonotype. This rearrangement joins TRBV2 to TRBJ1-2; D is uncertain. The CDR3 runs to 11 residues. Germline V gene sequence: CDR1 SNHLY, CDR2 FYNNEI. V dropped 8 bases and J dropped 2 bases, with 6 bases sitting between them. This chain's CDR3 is CASAENYGYTF. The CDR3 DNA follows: TGTGCCAGCGCCGAAAACTATGGCTACACCTTC.

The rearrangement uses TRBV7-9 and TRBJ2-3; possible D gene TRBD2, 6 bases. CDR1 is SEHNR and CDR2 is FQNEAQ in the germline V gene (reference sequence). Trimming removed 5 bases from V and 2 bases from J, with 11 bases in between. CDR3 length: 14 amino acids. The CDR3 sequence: CASSRLDFTDTQYF. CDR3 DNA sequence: TGTGCCAGCAGCCGACTAGATTTCACAGATACGCAGTATTTT.

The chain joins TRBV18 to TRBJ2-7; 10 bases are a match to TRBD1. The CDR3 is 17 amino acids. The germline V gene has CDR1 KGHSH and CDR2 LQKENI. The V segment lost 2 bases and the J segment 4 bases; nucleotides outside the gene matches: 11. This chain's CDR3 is CASSPIDPSDRGYEQYF. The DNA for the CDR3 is TGTGCCAGCTCACCAATAGATCCGTCGGACAGGGGGTACGAGCAGTACTTC.

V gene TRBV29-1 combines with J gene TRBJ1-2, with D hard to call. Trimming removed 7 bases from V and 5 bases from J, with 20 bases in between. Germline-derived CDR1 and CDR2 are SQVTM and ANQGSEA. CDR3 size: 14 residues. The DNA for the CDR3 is TGCAGCGCACACGAGGGCGTTAGGGAGTATGGCTACACCTTC. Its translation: CSAHEGVREYGYTF.

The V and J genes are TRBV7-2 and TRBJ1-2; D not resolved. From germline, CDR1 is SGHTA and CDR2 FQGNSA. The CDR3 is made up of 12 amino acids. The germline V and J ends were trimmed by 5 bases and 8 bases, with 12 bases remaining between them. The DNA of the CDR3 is TGTGCCAGCAGCCTAGGTCCCTCGGGCTACACCTTC. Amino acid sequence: CASSLGPSGYTF.

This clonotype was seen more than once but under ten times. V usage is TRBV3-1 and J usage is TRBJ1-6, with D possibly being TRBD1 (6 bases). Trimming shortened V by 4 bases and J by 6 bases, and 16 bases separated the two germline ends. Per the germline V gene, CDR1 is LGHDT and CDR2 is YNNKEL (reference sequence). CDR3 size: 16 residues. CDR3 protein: CASSPVATGLNSPLHF. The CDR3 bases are TGTGCCAGCAGCCCGGTCGCGACAGGTCTTAATTCACCCCTCCACTTT.

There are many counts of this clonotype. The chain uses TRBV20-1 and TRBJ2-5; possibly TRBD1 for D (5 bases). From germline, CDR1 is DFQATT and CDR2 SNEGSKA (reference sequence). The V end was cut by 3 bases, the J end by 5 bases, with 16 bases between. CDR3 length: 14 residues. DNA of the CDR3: TGCAGTGCTAGGGTGGCAGGGAAGGTGGAGACCCAGTACTTC. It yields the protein CSARVAGKVETQYF.

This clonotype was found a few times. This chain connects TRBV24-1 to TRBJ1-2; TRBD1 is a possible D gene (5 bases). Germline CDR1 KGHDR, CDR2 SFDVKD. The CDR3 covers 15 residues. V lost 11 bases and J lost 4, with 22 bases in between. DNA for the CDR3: TGTGCCAGCAGCAATTCCCCGGGGCCAGGCTATGGCTACACCTTC. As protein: CASSNSPGPGYGYTF.

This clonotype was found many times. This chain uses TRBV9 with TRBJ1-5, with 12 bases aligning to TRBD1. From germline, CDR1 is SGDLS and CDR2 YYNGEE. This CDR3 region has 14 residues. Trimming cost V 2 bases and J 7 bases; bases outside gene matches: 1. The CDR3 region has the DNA TGTGCCAGCAGCGTTGGGACAGGGGGCCAGCCCCAGCATTTT. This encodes CASSVGTGGQPQHF.

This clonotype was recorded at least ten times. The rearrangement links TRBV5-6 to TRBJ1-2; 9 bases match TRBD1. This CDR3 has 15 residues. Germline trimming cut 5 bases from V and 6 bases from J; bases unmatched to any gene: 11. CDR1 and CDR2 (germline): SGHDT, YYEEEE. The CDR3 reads CASRFWDREGNGYTF. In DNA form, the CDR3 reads TGTGCCAGCAGATTCTGGGACAGGGAGGGGAATGGCTACACCTTC.

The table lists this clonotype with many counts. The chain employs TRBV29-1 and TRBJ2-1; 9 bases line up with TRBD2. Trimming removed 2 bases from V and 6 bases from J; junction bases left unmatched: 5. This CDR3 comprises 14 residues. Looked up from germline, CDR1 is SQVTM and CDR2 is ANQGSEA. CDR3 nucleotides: TGCAGCGTTGAAATTGGCGGGAGGGTCAATGAGCAGTTCTTC. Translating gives CSVEIGGRVNEQFF.

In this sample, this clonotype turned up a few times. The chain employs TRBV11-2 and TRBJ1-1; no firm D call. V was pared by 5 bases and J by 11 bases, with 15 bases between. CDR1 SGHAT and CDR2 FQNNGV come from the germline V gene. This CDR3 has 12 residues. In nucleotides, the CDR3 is TGTGCCAGCAGCACAAGACCCCACTTGGCTTTCTTT. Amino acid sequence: CASSTRPHLAFF. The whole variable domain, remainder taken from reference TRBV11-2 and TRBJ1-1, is EAGVAQSPRYKIIEKRQSVAFWCNPISGHATLYWYQQILGQGPKLLIQFQNNGVVDDSQLPKDRFSAERLKGVDSTLKIQPAKLEDSAVYLCASSTRPHLAFFGQGTRLTVV.

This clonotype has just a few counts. The DNA of the CDR3 is TGCAGCGACAGGGGGGGACCGGATACGCAGTATTTT. It encodes CSDRGGPDTQYF. The J gene is TRBJ2-3, the V gene TRBV29-1; perhaps TRBD1 as D (8 bases). The CDR3 totals 12 residues. The V and J ends lost 7 bases and 6 bases respectively, with 14 bases between them. Germline V gives CDR1 SQVTM, CDR2 ANQGSEA.

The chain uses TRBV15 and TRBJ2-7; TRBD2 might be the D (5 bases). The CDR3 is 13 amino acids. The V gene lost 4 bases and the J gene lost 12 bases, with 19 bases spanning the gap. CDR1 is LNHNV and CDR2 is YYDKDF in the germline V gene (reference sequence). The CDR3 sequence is CATSKNLGSKRYF. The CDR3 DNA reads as TGTGCCACCAGCAAAAACCTAGGGAGCAAGCGGTACTTC.

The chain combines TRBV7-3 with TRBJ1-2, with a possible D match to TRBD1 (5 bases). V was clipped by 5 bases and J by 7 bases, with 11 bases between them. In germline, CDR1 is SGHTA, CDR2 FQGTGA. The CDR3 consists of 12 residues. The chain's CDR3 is CASSPGGGGYTF. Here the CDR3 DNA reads TGTGCCAGCAGCCCCGGGGGGGGTGGCTACACCTTC. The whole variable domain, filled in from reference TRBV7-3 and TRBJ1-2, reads GAGVSQTPSNKVTEKGKYVELRCDPISGHTALYWYRQSLGQGPEFLIYFQGTGAADDSGLPNDRFFAVRPEGSVSTLKIQRTERGDSAVYLCASSPGGGGYTFGSGTRLTVV.

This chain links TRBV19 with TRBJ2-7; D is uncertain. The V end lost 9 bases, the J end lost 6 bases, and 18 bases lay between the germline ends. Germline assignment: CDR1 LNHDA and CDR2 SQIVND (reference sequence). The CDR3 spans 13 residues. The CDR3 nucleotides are TGTGCCAGCTCACCCCTGGGTTCGGGCGAGCAGTACTTC. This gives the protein CASSPLGSGEQYF. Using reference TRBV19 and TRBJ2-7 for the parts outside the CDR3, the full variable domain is DGGITQSPKYLFRKEGQNVTLSCEQNLNHDAMYWYRQDPGQGLRLIYYSQIVNDFQKGDIAEGYSVSREKKESFPLTVTSAQKNPTAFYLCASSPLGSGEQYFGPGTRLTVT.

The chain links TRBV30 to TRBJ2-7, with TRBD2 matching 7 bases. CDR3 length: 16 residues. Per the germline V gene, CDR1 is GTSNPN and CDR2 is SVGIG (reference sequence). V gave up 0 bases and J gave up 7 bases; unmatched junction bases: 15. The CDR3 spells CAWSVLRGGSSGEQYF. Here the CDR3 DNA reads TGTGCCTGGAGTGTACTACGGGGAGGGTCGTCGGGTGAGCAGTACTTC.

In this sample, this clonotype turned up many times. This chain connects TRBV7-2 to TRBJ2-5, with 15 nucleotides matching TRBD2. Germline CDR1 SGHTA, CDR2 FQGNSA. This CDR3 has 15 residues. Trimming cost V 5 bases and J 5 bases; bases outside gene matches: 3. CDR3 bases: TGTGCCAGCAGCCGTGGACTAGCGGGAGGGGAGACCCAGTACTTC. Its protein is CASSRGLAGGETQYF.

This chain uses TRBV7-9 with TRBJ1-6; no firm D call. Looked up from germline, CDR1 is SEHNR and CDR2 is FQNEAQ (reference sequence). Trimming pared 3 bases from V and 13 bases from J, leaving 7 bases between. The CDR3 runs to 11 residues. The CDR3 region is CASSFRSPLHF. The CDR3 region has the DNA TGTGCCAGCAGCTTTCGGTCCCCCCTCCACTTT.